Listed here are 30 T cell receptor beta chains from one sample, sequenced in a study of glioma-infiltrating T cells after dendritic cell vaccination. Data came from immunoSEQ multiplex PCR; TCRdb stores just in-frame clones and leaves some out. The table records under 100,000 clones, 70% to 90% of them present only once. The sequencing used blood, collected before dendritic cell vaccination. The receptors were gathered from a human donor with glioblastoma.

V and J are TRBV6-1 and TRBJ1-3; D unresolved. Looked up from germline, CDR1 is MNHNS and CDR2 is SASEGT. The V gene lost 1 base and the J gene lost 6 bases, with 7 bases spanning the gap. This CDR3 spans 13 amino acids. CDR3 in amino acids: CASSEVAENTIYF. In DNA, the CDR3 is TGTGCCAGCAGTGAAGTGGCTGAAAACACCATATATTTT.

V gene TRBV28 combines with J gene TRBJ1-3; 7 bases align to TRBD1. The J segment lost 0 bases and the V segment lost 7 bases, leaving 9 bases of the junction unmatched. Per germline, CDR1 MDHEN and CDR2 SYDVKM. The CDR3 loop spans 16 amino acids. DNA of the CDR3: TGTGCCAGCAAAACAGGGGAGGCACCCTCTGGAAACACCATATATTTT. Protein product: CASKTGEAPSGNTIYF.

The rearrangement uses TRBV30 and TRBJ2-5; the match to TRBD2 covers 10 bases. The CDR3 runs to 15 residues. V lost 2 bases to trimming and J lost 0 bases; unmatched junction nucleotides: 3. Per germline, CDR1 GTSNPN and CDR2 SVGIG (reference sequence). The CDR3 protein is CAWSLSGGYQETQYF. Written as DNA, the CDR3 is TGTGCCTGGAGTCTTAGCGGGGGGTACCAAGAGACCCAGTACTTC.

This clone was counted only a few times. The rearrangement uses TRBV14 and TRBJ2-2; 8 nucleotides agree with TRBD1. Germline V lookup: CDR1 SGHDN, CDR2 FVKESK. V trimming: 2 bases; J trimming: 9 bases; junction bases outside the gene matches: 8. There are 15 residues in the CDR3. The CDR3: CASSQRQGPRRELFF. The CDR3 coding sequence is TGTGCCAGCAGCCAAAGACAGGGGCCTCGGAGGGAGCTGTTTTTT.

The chain combines TRBV18 with TRBJ2-1, with 12 bases fitting TRBD2. With V trimmed by 6 bases and J by 4 bases, 4 bases remained unmatched. Germline CDR1 is KGHSH and CDR2 is LQKENI. This CDR3 contains 15 residues. Written as DNA, the CDR3 is TGTGCCAGCTCCTTAGGACTAGCGGGATACAATGAGCAGTTCTTC. Amino acids: CASSLGLAGYNEQFF.

The chain carries TRBV6-6 and TRBJ1-2, with unresolved D. CDR3 length: 13 residues. The germline V gene has CDR1 MNHNY and CDR2 SVGAGI (reference sequence). V lost 4 bases to trimming and J lost 2 bases, with 8 bases between them. CDR3 DNA: TGTGCCAGCAGTTCAACTGAGAACTATGGCTACACCTTC. It yields the protein CASSSTENYGYTF.

The chain has TRBV6-1 and TRBJ2-1; possible D gene TRBD2, 8 bases. The CDR3 has 14 residues. Trimming shortened V by 7 bases and J by 6 bases, and 16 bases separated the two germline ends. The germline V gene has CDR1 MNHNS and CDR2 SASEGT. The CDR3 sequence is CASTREGAFNEQFF. For the CDR3, the DNA is TGTGCCAGCACCCGGGAGGGGGCGTTCAATGAGCAGTTCTTC.

This chain uses TRBV7-2 with TRBJ2-5; 13 bases line up with TRBD2. Germline-derived CDR1 and CDR2 are SGHTA and FQGNSA. CDR3 length equals 17 residues. Trimming removed 1 base from V and 4 bases from J; junction bases left unmatched: 6. The chain's CDR3 is CASSLGLLAGGPETQYF. The CDR3 DNA follows: TGTGCCAGCAGCTTAGGGCTACTAGCGGGAGGGCCAGAGACCCAGTACTTC. Looking up the rest from reference TRBV7-2 and TRBJ2-5 gives the full variable domain: GAGVSQSPSNKVTEKGKDVELRCDPISGHTALYWYRQSLGQGLEFLIYFQGNSAPDKSGLPSDRFSAERTGGSVSTLTIQRTQQEDSAVYLCASSLGLLAGGPETQYFGPGTRLLVL.

V usage is TRBV7-8 and J usage is TRBJ2-5; TRBD2 matches 7 bases. There are 15 residues in the CDR3. The V gene's germline CDR1 is SGHVS and CDR2 FQNEAQ. The V segment lost 4 bases and the J segment 2 bases; nucleotides outside the gene matches: 7. Here the CDR3 reads CASSSIPGLQETQYF. CDR3 DNA: TGTGCCAGCAGCTCGATACCGGGACTACAAGAGACCCAGTACTTC.

The chain is built from TRBV6-5 and TRBJ2-1; 7 positions agree with TRBD2. Looked up from germline, CDR1 is MNHEY and CDR2 is SVGAGI. The CDR3 length is 13 residues. With V trimmed by 6 bases and J by 11 bases, 10 bases remained unmatched. The CDR3, as DNA: TGTGCCAGCAGGCGACAGACTAGCCACAAGCAGTTCTTC. Encoded protein: CASRRQTSHKQFF.

The chain links TRBV10-3 to TRBJ2-5; 9 positions agree with TRBD2. Germline V lookup: CDR1 ENHRY, CDR2 SYGVKD. The CDR3 loop spans 14 amino acids. V shed 5 bases and J 4 bases; nucleotides not matched to a gene: 5. CDR3 residues: CAISRLAVGETQYF. CDR3 DNA sequence: TGTGCCATCAGTAGACTAGCGGTGGGAGAGACCCAGTACTTC.

The V and J genes are TRBV11-3 and TRBJ1-4; TRBD1 agrees at 9 bases. Per the germline V gene, CDR1 is SGHNT and CDR2 is YENEEA. The CDR3 is made up of 15 amino acids. With V trimmed by 1 base and J by 7 bases, 4 bases remained unmatched. Here the CDR3 reads CASSLGTGVGEKLFF. DNA of the CDR3: TGTGCCAGCAGCTTAGGGACAGGGGTTGGTGAAAAACTGTTTTTT.

This CDR3 reads CASTNPVDRRNYGYTF. The CDR3 DNA follows: TGTGCCAGCACCAACCCTGTGGACAGGCGTAACTATGGCTACACCTTC. The chain combines TRBV6-6 with TRBJ1-2; TRBD1 agrees at 7 bases. In germline, CDR1 is MNHNY, CDR2 SVGAGI (reference sequence). J was trimmed by 1 base and V by 7 bases; bases with no gene match: 12. The CDR3 spans 16 residues.

This chain uses TRBV5-1 with TRBJ2-2, with D possibly matching TRBD1 (6 bases). Trimming removed 4 bases at V and 0 bases at J, with 10 bases between. The CDR3 has 15 residues. CDR1 is SGHRS, CDR2 YFSETQ, per germline. CDR3 amino acids: CASSTGQPNTGELFF. The CDR3, as DNA: TGCGCCAGCAGCACCGGACAGCCGAACACCGGGGAGCTGTTTTTT.

On this clone itself: The same CDR3 can be traced to other DNA sequences in this sample. The chain employs TRBV2 and TRBJ2-7, with D possibly being TRBD1 (6 bases). V was clipped by 5 bases and J by 3 bases, with 8 bases between them. Per germline, CDR1 SNHLY and CDR2 FYNNEI. This CDR3 is 12 amino acids long. The CDR3 region has the DNA TGTGCCAGCAGTCTACAGGGCTACGAGCAGTACTTC. Residues: CASSLQGYEQYF.

J is TRBJ1-1 and V is TRBV16; 8 bases line up with TRBD1. The germline V gene has CDR1 KGHSY and CDR2 FQNENV. V dropped 4 bases and J dropped 4; count of bases not matched to a gene: 8. The CDR3 spans 15 residues. Here the CDR3 reads CASSPQGARGTEAFF. The DNA of the CDR3 is TGTGCCAGCAGCCCCCAGGGGGCGAGGGGCACTGAAGCTTTCTTT.

The J gene is TRBJ2-7, the V gene TRBV7-8; the match to TRBD2 covers 8 bases. The CDR3 has 15 amino acids. CDR1 is SGHVS, CDR2 FQNEAQ, per germline. The J segment lost 6 bases and the V segment lost 1 base, leaving 8 bases of the junction unmatched. The CDR3 spells CASSLVVTSAGEQYF. In DNA form, the CDR3 reads TGTGCCAGCAGCTTAGTAGTGACTAGCGCCGGCGAGCAGTACTTC. Full variable domain (remainder filled in from reference TRBV7-8 and TRBJ2-7): GAGVSQSPRYKVAKRGQDVALRCDPISGHVSLFWYQQALGQGPEFLTYFQNEAQLDKSGLPSDRFFAERPEGSVSTLKIQRTQQEDSAVYLCASSLVVTSAGEQYFGPGTRLTVT.

The rearrangement uses TRBV4-1 and TRBJ1-1, with D unclear. CDR1 is MGHRA and CDR2 is YSYEKL in the germline V gene. CDR3 length: 16 amino acids. Deletions cut 1 base from V and 0 bases from J, with 12 bases between. The CDR3 region is CASSQVYARMNTEAFF. The CDR3 nucleotides read TGCGCCAGCAGCCAAGTGTATGCCAGAATGAACACTGAAGCTTTCTTT.

The chain recombines TRBV6-5 with TRBJ2-2, with 8 bases identical to TRBD1. The germline V gene encodes CDR1 MNHEY and CDR2 SVGAGI. The CDR3 has 14 amino acids. The V and J ends lost 7 bases and 1 base, in that order; junction bases with no gene match: 2. CDR3 DNA sequence: TGTGCCAGCAAGGGACAGGTGAACACCGGGGAGCTGTTTTTT. This sequence encodes CASKGQVNTGELFF.

This sequence joins TRBV7-9 and TRBJ2-1, with TRBD1 identical over 10 bases. CDR1 is SEHNR, CDR2 FQNEAQ, per germline (reference sequence). After removal of 3 bases from V and 8 bases from J, the junction contained 7 bases not matched to a gene. This CDR3 spans 15 amino acids. The CDR3: CASSFSGDRGDEQFF. The CDR3 DNA follows: TGTGCCAGCAGCTTCTCGGGGGACAGGGGTGATGAGCAGTTCTTC. Complete variable domain (other parts from reference TRBV7-9 and TRBJ2-1): DTGVSQNPRHKITKRGQNVTFRCDPISEHNRLYWYRQTLGQGPEFLTYFQNEAQLEKSRLLSDRFSAERPKGSFSTLEIQRTEQGDSAMYLCASSFSGDRGDEQFFGPGTRLTVL.

The chain combines TRBV5-1 with TRBJ2-1; 9 bases are shared with TRBD2. V was pared by 0 bases and J by 4 bases, with 8 bases of the junction left unmatched. The CDR3 is made up of 17 amino acids. The germline CDR1 and CDR2 sequences are SGHRS and YFSETQ. In nucleotides, the CDR3 is TGCGCCAGCAGCTTGGCCCCGGGACTAGCCGAGTACAATGAGCAGTTCTTC. Protein: CASSLAPGLAEYNEQFF.

This rearrangement joins TRBV9 to TRBJ2-1; possible D gene TRBD2, 6 bases. The CDR3 is 14 residues long. Germline V gives CDR1 SGDLS, CDR2 YYNGEE. Trimming removed 3 bases at V and 12 bases at J, with 19 bases between. The CDR3 coding sequence is TGTGCCAGCAGCGCAATAGGTGGAGGGTTGGTGCAGTTCTTC. Protein sequence: CASSAIGGGLVQFF.

This sequence joins TRBV5-6 and TRBJ1-1, with 9 bases fitting TRBD1. From germline, CDR1 is SGHDT and CDR2 YYEEEE. Trimming cost V 2 bases and J 1 base; bases outside gene matches: 6. The CDR3 totals 16 residues. The DNA of the CDR3 is TGTGCCAGCAGCTTCAAACCGGGACAGGGGAACACTGAAGCTTTCTTT. Its translation: CASSFKPGQGNTEAFF.

V usage is TRBV6-6 and J usage is TRBJ2-7, with 7 nucleotides matching TRBD1. J was trimmed by 3 bases and V by 6 bases; bases with no gene match: 8. From germline, CDR1 is MNHNY and CDR2 SVGAGI (reference sequence). The CDR3 spans 14 residues. The CDR3 sequence: CASSATRTGYEQYF. The CDR3 region has the DNA TGTGCCAGCAGCGCCACTCGGACAGGCTACGAGCAGTACTTC.

The chain has TRBV27 and TRBJ1-2, with D uncertain. V was pared by 1 base and J by 3 bases, with 6 bases between. This CDR3 comprises 13 residues. Per germline, CDR1 MNHEY and CDR2 SMNVEV (reference sequence). The CDR3 DNA reads TGTGCCAGCAGTTTATGGCAGGACTATGGCTACACCTTC. This gives the protein CASSLWQDYGYTF.

The chain has TRBV18 and TRBJ2-1; TRBD2 might be the D (5 bases). Between the trimmed V and J ends, which lost 1 base and 7 bases, there was a span of 11 bases. The germline V gene encodes CDR1 KGHSH and CDR2 LQKENI. CDR3 length equals 14 residues. The CDR3 sequence is CASSPRENWNEQFF. The CDR3 DNA sequence: TGTGCCAGCTCACCACGGGAGAACTGGAATGAGCAGTTCTTC.

The chain recombines TRBV11-2 with TRBJ2-7; 9 bases align to TRBD1. J lost 2 bases, V lost 1 base, and 0 bases had no gene match. Germline-derived CDR1 and CDR2 are SGHAT and FQNNGV. The CDR3 loop spans 14 amino acids. The chain's CDR3 is CASSLGQGAYEQYF. The DNA of the CDR3 is TGTGCCAGCAGCTTAGGACAGGGGGCCTACGAGCAGTACTTC.

The rearrangement joins TRBV4-2 to TRBJ2-1; D gene uncertain. Germline values: CDR1 LGHNA, CDR2 YNFKEQ. This CDR3 contains 16 residues. V was pared by 6 bases and J by 6 bases, with 21 bases between. This chain's CDR3 is CASSPWASSAGNEQFF. CDR3 in DNA: TGTGCCAGCAGTCCCTGGGCCAGCTCCGCAGGCAATGAGCAGTTCTTC.

This sequence joins TRBV15 and TRBJ2-7, with unresolved D. Germline CDR1 is LNHNV and CDR2 is YYDKDF (reference sequence). The V and J ends lost 0 bases and 3 bases respectively, with 15 bases between them. The CDR3 covers 16 residues. The CDR3 region is CATSRELPLGDYEQYF. The CDR3 nucleotides read TGTGCCACCAGCAGAGAACTTCCCCTGGGCGACTACGAGCAGTACTTC.

The V and J genes are TRBV7-9 and TRBJ1-4; 7 positions agree with TRBD1. Trimming took 5 bases from V and 7 from J; bases not matched to a gene: 4. The CDR3 runs to 13 residues. Looked up from germline, CDR1 is SEHNR and CDR2 is FQNEAQ (reference sequence). As DNA, the CDR3 is TGTGCCAGCAGCGCCCGACAGGGTGAAAAACTGTTTTTT. Translation: CASSARQGEKLFF.